These T cell receptor beta chains were read from a single sample in a study of T-cell reconstitution after alpha-beta-depleted transplantation in children. TCRdb reprocessed the PCR reads via MiXCR and lists one record per CDR3 protein. The data contain about 870,000 distinct CDR3 sequences, 16% of them singletons. Sequenced material: PBMCs, mostly from graft donor cells, taken 360 days after TCRalphabeta/CD19-depleted stem cell transplant. Source of these receptors: a male patient younger than 18 who had a stem cell transplant for acute lymphoblastic leukemia, so the T cells may come from the graft donor. Both conserved end residues are part of each CDR3. A D gene is named only where the DNA matches it firmly. Clone size appears in some rows only: once, few, many, or a class for an expanded clone.

CDR3 length	J gene	V gene	clone size	D gene	CDR3 DNA	CDR3 protein
14	TRBJ2-5	TRBV10-3	many	NA	TGTGCCATCAGTGCGTCGCAGGCCCAAGAGACCCAGTACTTC	CAISASQAQETQYF
14	TRBJ2-3	TRBV18	NA	NA	TGTGCCAGCTTTCCGACGGTTAGCACAGATACGCAGTATTTT	CASFPTVSTDTQYF
13	TRBJ1-1	TRBV29-1	NA	NA	TGCAGCGTTGTTGGGGACTTGAACACTGAAGCTTTCTTT	CSVVGDLNTEAFF
13	TRBJ1-1	TRBV6-5	NA	NA	TGTGCCAGCAGATTCTCTCTTAACACTGAAGCTTTCTTT	CASRFSLNTEAFF
15	TRBJ2-3	TRBV5-1	NA	TRBD2	TGCGCCAGCAGCTTGGCGGGAGGACCGGGAGGGACGCAGTATTTT	CASSLAGGPGGTQYF
13	TRBJ1-2	TRBV2	NA	NA	TGTGCCATCCGAGGAATTGTTAACTATGGCTACACCTTC	CAIRGIVNYGYTF
15	TRBJ2-7	TRBV12-3/TRBV12-4	few	TRBD2	TGTGCCAGCAGCCCCGGACTAGCGGAGCACTACGAGCAGTACTTC	CASSPGLAEHYEQYF
11	TRBJ2-7	TRBV5-1	few	NA	TGCGCCAGCCACGGGGCTTACGAGCAGTACTTC	CASHGAYEQYF
13	TRBJ1-2	TRBV7-9	NA	NA	TGTGCCAGCAGCTTTCCGGGGGTCTATGGCTACACCTTC	CASSFPGVYGYTF
14	TRBJ2-7	TRBV11-2	NA	NA	TGTGCCAGCAGCCGTAGCAGCTTCTCCTACGAGCAGTACTTC	CASSRSSFSYEQYF
14	TRBJ2-7	TRBV23-1	few	NA	TGCGCCAGCAGTCAATCTTTGGGGGCTCGGGAGCAGTACTTC	CASSQSLGAREQYF
19	TRBJ2-3	TRBV20-1	few	TRBD2	TGCAGTGCTAGATTGGGGGGTTCGGGACTAGCGGGAGGTGCAGATACGCAGTATTTT	CSARLGGSGLAGGADTQYF
14	TRBJ1-1	TRBV7-3	many	TRBD1	TGTGCCAGCAGCCCAAGGCCCCACAGGGGGGAAGCTTTCTTT	CASSPRPHRGEAFF
13	TRBJ2-7	TRBV12-3/TRBV12-4	many	NA	TGTGCCAGCATTAGTCGAGCCCCCTACGAGCAGTACTTC	CASISRAPYEQYF
14	TRBJ1-2	TRBV29-1	NA	NA	TGCAGCGTTGACCTAACAGGGAGGTTCTATGGCTACACCTTC	CSVDLTGRFYGYTF
14	TRBJ2-1	TRBV2	NA	NA	TGTGCCAGCAGTCGTCAGGAGGTCCGGGATGAGCAGTTCTTC	CASSRQEVRDEQFF
15	TRBJ2-5	TRBV9	many	TRBD2	TGTGCCAGCAGCGTAGGACTAGCGGGAGTTGAGACCCAGTACTTC	CASSVGLAGVETQYF
13	TRBJ2-7	TRBV29-1	few	NA	TGCAGCGTTTCCGGGTTATACACCTACGAGCAGTACTTC	CSVSGLYTYEQYF
13	TRBJ2-7	TRBV18	few	TRBD2	TGTGCCAGCTCAACGATAGCGGGAGGCGAGCAGTACTTC	CASSTIAGGEQYF
15	TRBJ2-1	TRBV7-7	NA	TRBD2	TGTGCCAGCAGCCCGACTAGCGGGAGGGCCAGTGAGCAGTTCTTC	CASSPTSGRASEQFF
14	TRBJ2-2	TRBV15	many	NA	TGTGCCACCAGTGGAGCAGGGAACACCGGGGAGCTGTTTTTT	CATSGAGNTGELFF
13	TRBJ2-3	TRBV4-1	NA	NA	TGCGCCAGCAGCCAGCTTCCGGGGAATACGCAGTATTTT	CASSQLPGNTQYF
15	TRBJ2-1	TRBV20-1	NA	TRBD2	TGCAGTGCACCAACAGCGGGAGTATACTACAATGAGCAGTTCTTC	CSAPTAGVYYNEQFF
16	TRBJ2-7	TRBV29-1	NA	TRBD2	TGCAGCGTTGAGAAGCGGGAGGGCCTCTCGGGCTACGAGCAGTACTTC	CSVEKREGLSGYEQYF
16	TRBJ1-4	TRBV25-1	few	TRBD1	TGTGCCAGCAGTGAATCAGGTCCCAGGGGGGGTGAAAAACTGTTTTTT	CASSESGPRGGEKLFF
15	TRBJ1-3	TRBV20-1	few	NA	TGCAGTGCTAGAGATCGGCCGTTCTCTGGAAACACCATATATTTT	CSARDRPFSGNTIYF
16	TRBJ1-5	TRBV15	many	NA	TGTGCCACCAGCAGAGATGGCCAGGGGCTTAATAAGCCCCAGCATTTT	CATSRDGQGLNKPQHF
15	TRBJ1-3	TRBV28	NA	NA	TGTGCCAGCAGGAAACAGGGACTCCGGGTGGACACCATATATTTT	CASRKQGLRVDTIYF
13	TRBJ1-2	TRBV20-1	few	NA	TGCAGTGCTAGTACAGGGTACAACTATGGCTACACCTTC	CSASTGYNYGYTF